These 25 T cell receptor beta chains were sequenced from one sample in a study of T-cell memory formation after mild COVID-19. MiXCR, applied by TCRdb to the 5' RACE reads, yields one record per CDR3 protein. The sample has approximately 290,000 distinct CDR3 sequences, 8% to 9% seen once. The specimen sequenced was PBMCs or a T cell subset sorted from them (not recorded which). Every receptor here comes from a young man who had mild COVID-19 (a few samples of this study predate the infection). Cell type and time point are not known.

DNA of the CDR3: TGTGCCAGCAGTTATGCGGACCCCTCCTACAATGAGCAGTTCTTC. As protein: CASSYADPSYNEQFF. The gene calls are TRBV6-5 and TRBJ2-1; D is unresolved. V shed 3 bases and J shed 0 bases, with 9 bases lying between them. The germline CDR1 and CDR2 sequences are MNHEY and SVGAGI. CDR3 length: 15 amino acids.

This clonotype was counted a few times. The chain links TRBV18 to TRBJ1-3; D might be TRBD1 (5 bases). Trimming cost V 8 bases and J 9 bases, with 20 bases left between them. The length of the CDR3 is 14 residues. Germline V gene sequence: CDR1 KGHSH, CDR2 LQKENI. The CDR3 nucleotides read TGTGCCAGCGCCCAAGGGGACGGCGGGTTCACCATATATTTT. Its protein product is CASAQGDGGFTIYF.

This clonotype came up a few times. In nucleotides, the CDR3 is TGCGCCAGCAGCTTGTATCCATCTGAGCCCCCCGGGTATTTT. It encodes CASSLYPSEPPGYF. The chain has TRBV5-1 and TRBJ2-3; D is undetermined. Germline V CDR1 and CDR2: SGHRS, YFSETQ. Trimming removed 1 base from V and 14 bases from J, with 20 bases in between. The length of the CDR3 is 14 residues.

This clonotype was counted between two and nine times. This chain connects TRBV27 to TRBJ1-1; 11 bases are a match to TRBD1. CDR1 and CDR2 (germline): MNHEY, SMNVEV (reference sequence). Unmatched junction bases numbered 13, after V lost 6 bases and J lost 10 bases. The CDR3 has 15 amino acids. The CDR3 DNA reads TGTGCCAGCAGACCATGGGACAGGGGGAGAAGCGGAGCTTTCTTT. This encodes CASRPWDRGRSGAFF.

CDR3 bases: TGTGCCAGCAGTTTGAGGCACCAGGAGGTCAATGGCTACACCTTC. Translating gives CASSLRHQEVNGYTF. The J gene is TRBJ1-2, the V gene TRBV12-3 or TRBV12-4; D is unresolved. This CDR3 comprises 15 residues. V was cut by 3 bases and J by 6 bases, with 17 bases left in between.

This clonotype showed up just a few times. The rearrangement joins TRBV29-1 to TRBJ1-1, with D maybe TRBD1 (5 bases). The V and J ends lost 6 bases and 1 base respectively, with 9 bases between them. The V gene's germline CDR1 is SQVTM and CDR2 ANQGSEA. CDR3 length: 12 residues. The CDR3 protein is CSVRDANTEAFF. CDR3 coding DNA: TGCAGCGTGAGGGACGCGAACACTGAAGCTTTCTTT.

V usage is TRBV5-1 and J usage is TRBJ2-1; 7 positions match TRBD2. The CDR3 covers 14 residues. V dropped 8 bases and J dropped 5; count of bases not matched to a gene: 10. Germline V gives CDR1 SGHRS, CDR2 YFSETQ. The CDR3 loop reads CASSPWGGNNEQFF. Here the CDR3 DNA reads TGCGCCAGTAGCCCTTGGGGGGGGAACAATGAGCAGTTCTTC.

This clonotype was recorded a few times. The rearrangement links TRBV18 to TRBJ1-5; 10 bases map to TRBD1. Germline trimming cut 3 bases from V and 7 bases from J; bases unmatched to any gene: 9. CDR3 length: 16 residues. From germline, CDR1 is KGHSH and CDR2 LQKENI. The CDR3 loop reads CASSPDRGVLNQPQHF. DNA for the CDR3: TGTGCCAGCTCACCGGACAGGGGGGTTTTAAACCAGCCCCAGCATTTT.

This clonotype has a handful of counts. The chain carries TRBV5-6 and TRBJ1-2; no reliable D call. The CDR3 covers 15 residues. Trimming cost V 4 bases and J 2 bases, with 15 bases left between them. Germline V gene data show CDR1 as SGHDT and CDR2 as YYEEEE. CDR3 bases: TGTGCCAGCAGCCGACGACTCCGGGTCAACTATGGCTACACCTTC. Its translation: CASSRRLRVNYGYTF.

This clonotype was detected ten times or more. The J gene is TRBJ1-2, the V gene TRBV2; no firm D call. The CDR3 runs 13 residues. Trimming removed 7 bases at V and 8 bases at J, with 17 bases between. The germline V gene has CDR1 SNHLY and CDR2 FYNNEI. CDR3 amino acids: CASTLRRDTGYTF. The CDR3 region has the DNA TGTGCCAGCACCTTGCGAAGGGATACGGGCTACACCTTC.

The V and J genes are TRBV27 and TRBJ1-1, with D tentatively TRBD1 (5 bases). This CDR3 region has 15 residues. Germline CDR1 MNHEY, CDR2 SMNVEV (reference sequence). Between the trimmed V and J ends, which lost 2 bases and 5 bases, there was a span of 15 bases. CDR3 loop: CASSLPGTRSTEAFF. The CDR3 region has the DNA TGTGCCAGCAGTTTACCCGGGACCCGTAGTACTGAAGCTTTCTTT.

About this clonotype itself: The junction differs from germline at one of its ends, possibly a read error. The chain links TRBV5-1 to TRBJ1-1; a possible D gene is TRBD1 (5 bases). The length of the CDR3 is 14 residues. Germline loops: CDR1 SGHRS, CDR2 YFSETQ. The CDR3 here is CARSLVQGSTEAFF. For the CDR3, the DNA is TGCGCCAGAAGCTTGGTTCAGGGTTCTACTGAAGCTTTCTTT.

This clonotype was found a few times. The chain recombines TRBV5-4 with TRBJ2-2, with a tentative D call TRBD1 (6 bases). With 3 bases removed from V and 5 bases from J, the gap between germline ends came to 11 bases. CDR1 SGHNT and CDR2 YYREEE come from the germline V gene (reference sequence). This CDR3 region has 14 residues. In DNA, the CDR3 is TGTGCCAGCAGCTACGGACAGCGGACCGGGGAGCTGTTTTTT. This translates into CASSYGQRTGELFF. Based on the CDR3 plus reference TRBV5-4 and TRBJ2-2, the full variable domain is ETGVTQSPTHLIKTRGQQVTLRCSSQSGHNTVSWYQQALGQGPQFIFQYYREEENGRGNFPPRFSGLQFPNYSSELNVNALELDDSALYLCASSYGQRTGELFFGEGSRLTVL.

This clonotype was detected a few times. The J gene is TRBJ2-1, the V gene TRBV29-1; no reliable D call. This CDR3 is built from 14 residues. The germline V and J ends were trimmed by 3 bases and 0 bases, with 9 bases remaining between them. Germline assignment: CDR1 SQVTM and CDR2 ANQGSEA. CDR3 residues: CSVDLLVSYNEQFF. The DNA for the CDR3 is TGCAGCGTTGACCTTCTAGTCTCCTACAATGAGCAGTTCTTC.

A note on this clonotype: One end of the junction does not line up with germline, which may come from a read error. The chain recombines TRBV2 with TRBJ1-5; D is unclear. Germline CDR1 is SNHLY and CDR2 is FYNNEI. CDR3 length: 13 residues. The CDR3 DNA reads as TGTGCCGGCAGGTCTCCCGGGTTGGGGCCCCAGCATTTT. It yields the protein CAGRSPGLGPQHF. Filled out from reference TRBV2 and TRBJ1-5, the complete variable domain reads EPEVTQTPSHQVTQMGQEVILRCVPISNHLYFYWYRQILGQKVEFLVSFYNNEISEKSEIFDDQFSVERPDGSNFTLKIRSTKLEDSAMYFCAGRSPGLGPQHFGDGTRLSIL.

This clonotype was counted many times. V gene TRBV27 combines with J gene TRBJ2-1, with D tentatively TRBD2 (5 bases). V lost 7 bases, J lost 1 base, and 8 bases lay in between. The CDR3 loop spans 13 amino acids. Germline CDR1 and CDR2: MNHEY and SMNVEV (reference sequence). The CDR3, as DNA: TGTGCCAGCACCCCGGGGTCCTACAATGAGCAGTTCTTC. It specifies CASTPGSYNEQFF.

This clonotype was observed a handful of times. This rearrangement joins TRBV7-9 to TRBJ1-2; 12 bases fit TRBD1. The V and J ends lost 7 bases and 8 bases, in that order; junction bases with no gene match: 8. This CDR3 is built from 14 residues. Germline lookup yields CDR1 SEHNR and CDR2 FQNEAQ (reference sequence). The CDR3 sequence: CASIGTGGANGYTF. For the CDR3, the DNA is TGTGCCAGCATAGGGACAGGGGGCGCCAACGGCTACACCTTC.

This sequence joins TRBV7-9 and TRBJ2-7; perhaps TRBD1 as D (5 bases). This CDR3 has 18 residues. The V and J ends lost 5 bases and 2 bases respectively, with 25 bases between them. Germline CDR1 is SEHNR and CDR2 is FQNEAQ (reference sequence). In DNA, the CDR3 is TGTGCCAGCAGCGATAAGACAGACCGAGACTCGCGCACCTACGAGCAGTACTTC. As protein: CASSDKTDRDSRTYEQYF.

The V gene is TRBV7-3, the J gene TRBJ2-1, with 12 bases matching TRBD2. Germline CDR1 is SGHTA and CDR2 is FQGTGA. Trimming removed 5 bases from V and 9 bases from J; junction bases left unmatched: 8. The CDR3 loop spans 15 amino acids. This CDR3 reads CASSPTRLAGAEQFF. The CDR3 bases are TGTGCCAGCAGCCCCACCCGACTAGCGGGGGCTGAGCAGTTCTTC.

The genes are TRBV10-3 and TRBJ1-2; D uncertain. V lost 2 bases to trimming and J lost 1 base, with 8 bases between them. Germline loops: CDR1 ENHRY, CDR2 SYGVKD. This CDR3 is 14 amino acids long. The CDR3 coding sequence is TGTGCCATCAGTGAGGTACAAGATAACTATGGCTACACCTTC. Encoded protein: CAISEVQDNYGYTF.

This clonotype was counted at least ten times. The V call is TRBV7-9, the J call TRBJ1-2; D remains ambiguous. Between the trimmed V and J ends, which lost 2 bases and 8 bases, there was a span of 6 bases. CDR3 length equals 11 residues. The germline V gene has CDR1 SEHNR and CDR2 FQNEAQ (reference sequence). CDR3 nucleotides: TGTGCCAGCAGCTTACAAGGGGGCTACACCTTC. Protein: CASSLQGGYTF.

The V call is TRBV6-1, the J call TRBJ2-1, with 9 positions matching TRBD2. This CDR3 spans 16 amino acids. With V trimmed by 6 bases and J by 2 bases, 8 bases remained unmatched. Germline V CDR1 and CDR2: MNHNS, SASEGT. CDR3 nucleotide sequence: TGTGCCAGCAGCCAGACCAGCGGGGGGCCCTACAATGAGCAGTTCTTC. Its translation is CASSQTSGGPYNEQFF.

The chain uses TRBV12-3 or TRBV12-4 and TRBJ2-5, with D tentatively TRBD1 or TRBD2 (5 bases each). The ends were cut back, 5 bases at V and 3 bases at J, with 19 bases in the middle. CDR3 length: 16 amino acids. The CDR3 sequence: CASSPGPRYIKETQYF. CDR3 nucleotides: TGTGCCAGCAGTCCGGGACCGAGATACATAAAAGAGACCCAGTACTTC.

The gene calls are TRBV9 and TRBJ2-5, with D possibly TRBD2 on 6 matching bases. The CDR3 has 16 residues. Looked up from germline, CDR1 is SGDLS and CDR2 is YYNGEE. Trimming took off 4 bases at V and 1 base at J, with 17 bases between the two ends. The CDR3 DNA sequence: TGTGCCAGCAGCCCTCGCAGGATGGGGGGCCAAGAGACCCAGTACTTC. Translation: CASSPRRMGGQETQYF.

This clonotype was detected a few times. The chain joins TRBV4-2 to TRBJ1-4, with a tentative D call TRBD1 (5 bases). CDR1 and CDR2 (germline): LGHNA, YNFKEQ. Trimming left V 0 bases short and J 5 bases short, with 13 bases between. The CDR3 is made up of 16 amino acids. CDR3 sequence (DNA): TGTGCCAGCAGCCAAGAGGCCCGGGGCGGAAATGAAAAACTGTTTTTT. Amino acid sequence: CASSQEARGGNEKLFF.